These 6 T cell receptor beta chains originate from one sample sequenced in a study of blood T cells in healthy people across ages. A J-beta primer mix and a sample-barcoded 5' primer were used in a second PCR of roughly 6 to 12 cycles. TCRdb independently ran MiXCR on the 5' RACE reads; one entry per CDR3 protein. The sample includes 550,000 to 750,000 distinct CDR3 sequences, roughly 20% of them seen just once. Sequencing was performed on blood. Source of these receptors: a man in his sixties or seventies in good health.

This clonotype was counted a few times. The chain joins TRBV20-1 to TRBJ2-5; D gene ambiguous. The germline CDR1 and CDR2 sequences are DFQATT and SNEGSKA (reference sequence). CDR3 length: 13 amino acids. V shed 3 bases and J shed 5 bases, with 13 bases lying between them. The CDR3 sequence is CSASEPPGETQYF. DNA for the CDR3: TGCAGTGCTAGTGAGCCCCCCGGGGAGACCCAGTACTTC.

The CDR3 sequence: CATGRLREQYF. For the CDR3, the DNA is TGTGCCACCGGAAGACTTCGCGAGCAGTACTTC. The chain carries TRBV6-5 and TRBJ2-5; unclear D gene. The end of the DNA is better explained by TRBJ2-7, so the J call may be wrong. The germline CDR1 and CDR2 sequences are MNHEY and SVGAGI. This CDR3 has 11 amino acids.

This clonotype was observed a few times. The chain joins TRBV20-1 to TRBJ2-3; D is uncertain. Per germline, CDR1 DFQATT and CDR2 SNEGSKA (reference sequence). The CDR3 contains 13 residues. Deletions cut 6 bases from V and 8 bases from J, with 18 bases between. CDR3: CSATSEPLGTQYF. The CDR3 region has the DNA TGCAGTGCCACGTCCGAGCCCCTCGGTACGCAGTATTTT.

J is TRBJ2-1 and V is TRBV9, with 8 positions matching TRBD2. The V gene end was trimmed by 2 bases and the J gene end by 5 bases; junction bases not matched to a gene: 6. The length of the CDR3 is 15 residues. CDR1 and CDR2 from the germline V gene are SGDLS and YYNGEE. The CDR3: CASSVETGGDNEQFF. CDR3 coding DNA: TGTGCCAGCAGCGTTGAGACGGGAGGGGACAATGAGCAGTTCTTC.

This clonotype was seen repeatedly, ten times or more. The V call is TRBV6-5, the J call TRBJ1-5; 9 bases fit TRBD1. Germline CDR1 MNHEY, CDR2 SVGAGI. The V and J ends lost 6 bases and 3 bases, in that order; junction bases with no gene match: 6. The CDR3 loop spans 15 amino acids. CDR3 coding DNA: TGTGCCAGCAGCCTGGGACAGGGTCTCAATCAGCCCCAGCATTTT. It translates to CASSLGQGLNQPQHF.

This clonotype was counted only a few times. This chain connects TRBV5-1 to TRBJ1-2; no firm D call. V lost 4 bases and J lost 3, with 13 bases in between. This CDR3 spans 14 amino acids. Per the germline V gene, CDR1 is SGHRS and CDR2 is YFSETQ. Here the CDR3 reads CASSELTTHYGYTF. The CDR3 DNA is TGCGCCAGCAGCGAACTCACTACCCACTATGGCTACACCTTC.